Each of the 23 T cell receptor beta chains below was sequenced from the same sample in a study of radiation and T cells in renal cell carcinoma (dated by TCRdb to 2020 to 2022). The meaning of the sample's time point label: blood 4 weeks post-SBRT, at nephrectomy. The sample's treatment or condition label, decoded: 15 Gy SBRT to primary tumor, nephrectomy 4 weeks later. The library was produced with the immunoSEQ multiplex PCR assay. The immuneACCESS repertoire file appears here via TCRdb, limited to in-frame rearrangements. These files lack a portion of the clones; in checked studies, under half of the deficit traces to unresolved V genes, and the cause of the others is not known. The sample table holds about 83,000 clones, of which less than 85% were seen once. Approximately 2.3% of the sample is held by the ten biggest clonotypes. The sample in question was blood, obtained from a patient whose treatment included radiotherapy and nephrectomy. These receptors were collected from a woman aged 60 to 75 with renal cell carcinoma.

This clone was picked up a small number of times. The rearrangement uses TRBV9 and TRBJ1-1; tentatively, D is TRBD1 (5 bases). CDR1 SGDLS and CDR2 YYNGEE come from the germline V gene. Trimming shortened V by 8 bases and J by 3 bases, and 8 bases separated the two germline ends. This CDR3 comprises 11 residues. The CDR3 protein is CASGGDTEAFF. The CDR3 nucleotides read TGTGCCAGTGGAGGGGACACTGAAGCTTTCTTT.

This chain connects TRBV6-1 to TRBJ2-1; D assignment may be TRBD1 or TRBD2 (5 bases each). The CDR3 covers 13 residues. V was shortened by 1 base and J by 8 bases, with 9 bases between the two germline ends. Germline values: CDR1 MNHNS, CDR2 SASEGT. As DNA, the CDR3 is TGTGCCAGCAGTGAAGAGAGGGACGATGAGCAGTTCTTC. Translation gives CASSEERDDEQFF.

The chain recombines TRBV6-5 with TRBJ1-1, with D unclear. Germline CDR1 reads MNHEY; CDR2 reads SVGAGI. There are 13 residues in the CDR3. Trimming took off 8 bases at V and 1 base at J, with 11 bases between the two ends. CDR3: CASSQQPNTEAFF. The CDR3 bases are TGTGCCAGCTCTCAACAGCCGAACACTGAAGCTTTCTTT.

The CDR3 loop is CASRPGTGVNEQYF. In nucleotides, the CDR3 is TGTGCCAGCAGGCCCGGGACAGGGGTCAACGAGCAGTACTTC. The gene calls are TRBV11-2 and TRBJ2-7; 10 positions agree with TRBD1. This CDR3 contains 14 residues. J was trimmed by 5 bases and V by 6 bases; bases with no gene match: 7. Germline CDR1 and CDR2: SGHAT and FQNNGV. The whole variable domain, remainder taken from reference TRBV11-2 and TRBJ2-7, is EAGVAQSPRYKIIEKRQSVAFWCNPISGHATLYWYQQILGQGPKLLIQFQNNGVVDDSQLPKDRFSAERLKGVDSTLKIQPAKLEDSAVYLCASRPGTGVNEQYFGPGTRLTVT.

This chain links TRBV27 with TRBJ1-3; D is ambiguous. Germline assignment: CDR1 MNHEY and CDR2 SMNVEV (reference sequence). Trimming took off 0 bases at V and 4 bases at J, with 13 bases between the two ends. This CDR3 contains 16 residues. CDR3 bases: TGTGCCAGCAGTTTATCGTGGCGCGGCTTAGGAAACACCATATATTTT. Its protein is CASSLSWRGLGNTIYF.

The rearrangement uses TRBV10-1 and TRBJ1-4; D call uncertain. V was pared by 0 bases and J by 0 bases, with 11 bases between. This CDR3 is 17 amino acids long. Germline V gene lookup returns CDR1 WNHNN and CDR2 SYGVQD (reference sequence). CDR3 DNA sequence: TGCGCCAGCAGTGAGTCTGGAAAGGGAGCAACTAATGAAAAACTGTTTTTT. Translating gives CASSESGKGATNEKLFF.

Points on this clone: One junction end does not reproduce the germline sequence, and a read error may be involved. In the same sample, other DNA sequences code for this CDR3. V usage is TRBV15 and J usage is TRBJ1-2; no definite D call. This CDR3 has 16 residues. Germline CDR1 reads LNHNV; CDR2 reads YYDKDF (reference sequence). The chain's CDR3 is CATSREAVSANYGYTF. CDR3 coding DNA: TGCGCCACCAGCAGAGAGGCGGTATCAGCTAACTATGGCTACACCTTC. Complete variable domain (other parts from reference TRBV15 and TRBJ1-2): DAMVIQNPRYQVTQFGKPVTLSCSQTLNHNVMYWYQQKSSQAPKLLFHYYDKDFNNEADTPDNFQSRRPNTSFCFLDIRSPGLGDTAMYLCATSREAVSANYGYTFGSGTRLTVV.

V is TRBV6-5 and J is TRBJ2-1; TRBD2 matches at 7 bases. V lost 5 bases and J lost 8; bases outside the gene matches: 12. Germline V lookup: CDR1 MNHEY, CDR2 SVGAGI. The CDR3 spans 15 residues. This chain's CDR3 is CASSGRLAETDEQFF. Here the CDR3 DNA reads TGTGCCAGCAGTGGTCGTCTAGCGGAGACGGATGAGCAGTTCTTC.

This clone was counted only a few times. The chain links TRBV4-1 to TRBJ1-1; TRBD1 matches at 8 bases. J lost 1 base, V lost 2 bases, and 6 bases had no gene match. The CDR3 loop spans 16 amino acids. Germline loops: CDR1 MGHRA, CDR2 YSYEKL. The DNA for the CDR3 is TGCGCCAGCAGCCAACCCCTCGGGACAGGGAACACTGAAGCTTTCTTT. This codes for CASSQPLGTGNTEAFF.

The rearrangement links TRBV28 to TRBJ2-7, with D possibly being TRBD1 (6 bases). The CDR3 runs 16 residues. The germline gives CDR1 MDHEN, CDR2 SYDVKM. Trimming took 4 bases from V and 3 from J, leaving 19 bases between them. The DNA of the CDR3 is TGTGCCAGCAGTTACAGTGGGGACACCGGGAACTACGAGCAGTACTTC. Translation gives CASSYSGDTGNYEQYF.

The sample holds a few counts of this clone. The chain combines TRBV5-1 with TRBJ2-7; TRBD1 matches at 7 bases. Trimming at V came to 0 bases and at J to 4 bases, leaving 4 bases not matched to a gene. Germline values: CDR1 SGHRS, CDR2 YFSETQ. The CDR3 has 14 amino acids. The CDR3 region is CASSLAGTEYEQYF. Written as DNA, the CDR3 is TGCGCCAGCAGCTTGGCCGGGACAGAATACGAGCAGTACTTC.

The chain recombines TRBV7-9 with TRBJ1-2; 8 bases line up with TRBD1. V lost 5 bases, J lost 2 bases, and 16 bases stayed unmatched. The germline CDR1 and CDR2 sequences are SEHNR and FQNEAQ (reference sequence). The length of the CDR3 is 18 residues. The CDR3 loop reads CASSEFGTGGPWNYGYTF. As DNA, the CDR3 is TGTGCCAGCAGCGAGTTCGGCACAGGGGGTCCATGGAACTATGGCTACACCTTC.

The V gene is TRBV5-6, the J gene TRBJ2-7, with D unresolved. Per germline, CDR1 SGHDT and CDR2 YYEEEE. Trimming took 4 bases from V and 2 from J, leaving 7 bases between them. This CDR3 spans 12 amino acids. This CDR3 is CASSTRPYEQYF. CDR3 DNA: TGTGCCAGCAGCACCCGCCCCTACGAGCAGTACTTC.

The chain has TRBV7-9 and TRBJ1-3, with a tentative D call TRBD1 (6 bases). V shed 0 bases and J shed 0 bases, with 9 bases lying between them. This CDR3 is 16 amino acids long. In germline, CDR1 is SEHNR, CDR2 FQNEAQ (reference sequence). CDR3 nucleotide sequence: TGTGCCAGCAGCTTAGCACAGGGAAACTCTGGAAACACCATATATTTT. It specifies CASSLAQGNSGNTIYF.

This clone showed up just a few times. The V call is TRBV9, the J call TRBJ2-7, with a tentative D call TRBD1 (5 bases). This CDR3 region has 13 residues. V was shortened by 3 bases and J by 7 bases, with 14 bases between the two germline ends. Germline assignment: CDR1 SGDLS and CDR2 YYNGEE. The CDR3 loop reads CASSATGSVEQYF. CDR3 DNA sequence: TGTGCCAGCAGCGCAACAGGCTCCGTGGAGCAGTACTTC.

V gene TRBV6-1 combines with J gene TRBJ2-5; tentative D call: TRBD2 (7 bases). V shed 4 bases and J shed 7 bases, with 16 bases lying between them. The CDR3 loop spans 14 amino acids. CDR1 and CDR2 from the germline V gene are MNHNS and SASEGT. The CDR3 spells CASSGAGARGTQYF. Written as DNA, the CDR3 is TGTGCCAGCAGTGGGGCGGGGGCCCGGGGGACCCAGTACTTC.

The chain uses TRBV15 and TRBJ2-5; a weak D match, TRBD2 (6 bases). This CDR3 is built from 15 residues. Germline-derived CDR1 and CDR2 are LNHNV and YYDKDF (reference sequence). Between the trimmed V and J ends, which lost 2 bases and 3 bases, there was a span of 13 bases. In nucleotides, the CDR3 is TGTGCCACCAGCAGATCGCCCCAGCGGGAAGAGACCCAGTACTTC. Translating it yields CATSRSPQREETQYF.

The chain employs TRBV2 and TRBJ2-1; 9 nucleotides line up with TRBD2. Germline CDR1 reads SNHLY; CDR2 reads FYNNEI. Germline trimming cut 2 bases from V and 7 bases from J; bases unmatched to any gene: 15. The CDR3 is 18 amino acids. The CDR3 protein is CASSEMEAGGPLYNEQFF. As DNA, the CDR3 is TGTGCCAGCAGTGAAATGGAGGCGGGAGGGCCTTTATATAATGAGCAGTTCTTC.

J is TRBJ2-7 and V is TRBV19; 10 bases fit TRBD2. The germline gives CDR1 LNHDA, CDR2 SQIVND (reference sequence). The J segment lost 5 bases and the V segment lost 8 bases, leaving 12 bases of the junction unmatched. The CDR3 extends over 15 amino acids. The CDR3 spells CASSSGRAKDHEQYF. The CDR3 nucleotides read TGTGCCAGTTCCAGCGGGAGGGCCAAGGACCACGAGCAGTACTTC.

V is TRBV18 and J is TRBJ2-5, with a possible D match to TRBD2 (6 bases). Germline V gene data show CDR1 as KGHSH and CDR2 as LQKENI. With 4 bases removed from V and 1 base from J, the gap between germline ends came to 10 bases. The CDR3 extends over 14 amino acids. The CDR3 DNA follows: TGTGCCAGCTCACAGGCGGGGACCCAAGAGACCCAGTACTTC. Translated: CASSQAGTQETQYF.

V gene TRBV28 combines with J gene TRBJ2-6; D gene ambiguous. Germline CDR1 and CDR2: MDHEN and SYDVKM. The CDR3 contains 14 residues. With 8 bases removed from V and 0 bases from J, the gap between germline ends came to 8 bases. The CDR3, as DNA: TGTGCCAGCGCCGACTCCTCTGGGGCCAACGTCCTGACTTTC. As protein: CASADSSGANVLTF.

This clone has a handful of counts. The gene calls are TRBV2 and TRBJ1-1; D ambiguous. Germline CDR1 is SNHLY and CDR2 is FYNNEI. The CDR3 consists of 14 residues. V lost 2 bases to trimming and J lost 1 base, with 8 bases between them. CDR3 sequence: CASSEYDGNTEAFF. CDR3 sequence (DNA): TGTGCCAGCAGTGAATATGACGGGAACACTGAAGCTTTCTTT.

V usage is TRBV2 and J usage is TRBJ2-5; the D is unclear. The J call may be in error: the DNA end matches TRBJ2-7 better. The CDR3 is 13 residues long. Germline V gives CDR1 SNHLY, CDR2 FYNNEI. CDR3 DNA: TGTGCCAGCAGTGATTCCACTTACTACGAGCAGTACTTC. This translates into CASSDSTYYEQYF.